This T cell receptor (beta chain) was sequenced during a study of cytomegalovirus exposure and HLA in healthy donors. Of note for this clone: Its specificity is unknown.

Only in-frame clones appear in the TCRdb table, and some are missing; sequencing was by immunoSEQ multiplex PCR. This sample has about 200,000 clones; 70% to 90% occur once, and the top ten carry 5.5% to 7%. Findings of the study overall: It was reportedly the case that the classifier diagnosed cytomegalovirus status with high specificity and sensitivity.

The sample taken for sequencing was PBMCs. This clonotype was sampled from a woman in her late teens or twenties in good health and CMV-seronegative.

The CDR3 loop reads CASSSLAGGDYEQFF. The CDR3 bases are TGTGCCAGCAGTTCCCTAGCGGGGGGCGACTATGAGCAGTTCTTC. The chain employs TRBV27 and TRBJ2-1, with 11 nucleotides matching TRBD2. Germline loops: CDR1 MNHEY, CDR2 SMNVEV (reference sequence). The CDR3 totals 15 residues. Trimming removed 4 bases from V and 8 bases from J; junction bases left unmatched: 7.